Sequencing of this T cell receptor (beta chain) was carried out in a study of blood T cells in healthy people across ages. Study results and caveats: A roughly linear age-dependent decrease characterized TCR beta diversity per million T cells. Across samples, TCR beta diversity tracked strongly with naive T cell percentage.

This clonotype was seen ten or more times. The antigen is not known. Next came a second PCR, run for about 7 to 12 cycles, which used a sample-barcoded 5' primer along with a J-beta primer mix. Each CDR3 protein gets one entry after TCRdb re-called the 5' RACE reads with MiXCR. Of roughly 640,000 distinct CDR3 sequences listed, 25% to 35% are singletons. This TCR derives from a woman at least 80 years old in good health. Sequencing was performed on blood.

CDR3 nucleotides: TGTGCCAGCAGCGTAGATCGGGGGAGGGGCGGGGGCGCTTACAATGAGCAGTTCTTC. This codes for CASSVDRGRGGGAYNEQFF. V is TRBV9 and J is TRBJ2-1; TRBD2 might be the D (7 bases). The CDR3 spans 19 residues. Trimming left V 0 bases short and J 4 bases short, with 23 bases between. In germline, CDR1 is SGDLS, CDR2 YYNGEE.